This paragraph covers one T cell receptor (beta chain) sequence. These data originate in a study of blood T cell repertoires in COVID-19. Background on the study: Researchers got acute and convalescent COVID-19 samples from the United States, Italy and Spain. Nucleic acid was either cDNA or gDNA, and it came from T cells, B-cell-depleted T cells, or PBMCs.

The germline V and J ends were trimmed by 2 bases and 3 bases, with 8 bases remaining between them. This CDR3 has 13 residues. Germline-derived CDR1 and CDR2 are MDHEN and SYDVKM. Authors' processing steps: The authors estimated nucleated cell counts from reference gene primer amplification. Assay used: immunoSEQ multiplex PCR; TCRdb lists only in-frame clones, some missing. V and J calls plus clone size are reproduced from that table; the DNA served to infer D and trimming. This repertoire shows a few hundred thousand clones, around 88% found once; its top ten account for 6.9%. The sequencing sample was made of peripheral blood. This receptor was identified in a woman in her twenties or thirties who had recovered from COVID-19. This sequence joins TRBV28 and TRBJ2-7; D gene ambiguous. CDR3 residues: CASSLGQNYEQYF. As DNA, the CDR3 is TGTGCCAGCAGTTTAGGGCAGAACTACGAGCAGTACTTC.